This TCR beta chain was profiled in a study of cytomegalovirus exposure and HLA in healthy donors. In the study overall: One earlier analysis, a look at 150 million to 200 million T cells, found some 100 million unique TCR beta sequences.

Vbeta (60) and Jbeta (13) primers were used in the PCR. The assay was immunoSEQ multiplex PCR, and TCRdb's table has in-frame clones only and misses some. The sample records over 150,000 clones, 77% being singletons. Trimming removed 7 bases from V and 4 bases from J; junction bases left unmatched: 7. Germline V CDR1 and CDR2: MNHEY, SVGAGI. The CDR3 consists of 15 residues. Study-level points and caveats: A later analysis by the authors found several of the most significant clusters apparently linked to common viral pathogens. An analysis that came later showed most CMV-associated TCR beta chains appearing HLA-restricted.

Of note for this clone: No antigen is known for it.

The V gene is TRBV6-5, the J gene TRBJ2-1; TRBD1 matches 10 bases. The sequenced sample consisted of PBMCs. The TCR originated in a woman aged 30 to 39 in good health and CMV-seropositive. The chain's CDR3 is CASIGGQGPYNEQFF. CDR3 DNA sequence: TGTGCCAGCATTGGGGGACAGGGGCCGTACAATGAGCAGTTCTTC.